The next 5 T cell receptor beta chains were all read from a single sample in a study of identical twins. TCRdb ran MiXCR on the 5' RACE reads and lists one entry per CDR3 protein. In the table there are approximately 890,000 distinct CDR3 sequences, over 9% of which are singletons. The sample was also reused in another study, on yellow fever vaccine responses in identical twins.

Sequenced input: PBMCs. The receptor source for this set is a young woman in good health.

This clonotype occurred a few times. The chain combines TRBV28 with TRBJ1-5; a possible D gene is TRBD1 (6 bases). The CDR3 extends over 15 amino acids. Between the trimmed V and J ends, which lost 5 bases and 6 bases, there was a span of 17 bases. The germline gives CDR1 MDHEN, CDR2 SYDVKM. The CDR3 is CASSVQGSSSQPQHF. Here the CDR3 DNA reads TGTGCCAGCAGTGTACAGGGATCTTCGAGTCAGCCCCAGCATTTT.

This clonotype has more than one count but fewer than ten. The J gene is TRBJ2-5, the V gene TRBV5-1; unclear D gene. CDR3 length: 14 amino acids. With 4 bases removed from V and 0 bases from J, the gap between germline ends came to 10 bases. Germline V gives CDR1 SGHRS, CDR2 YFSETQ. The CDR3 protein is CASSQYLYQETQYF. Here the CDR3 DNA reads TGCGCCAGCAGCCAATACCTGTACCAAGAGACCCAGTACTTC.

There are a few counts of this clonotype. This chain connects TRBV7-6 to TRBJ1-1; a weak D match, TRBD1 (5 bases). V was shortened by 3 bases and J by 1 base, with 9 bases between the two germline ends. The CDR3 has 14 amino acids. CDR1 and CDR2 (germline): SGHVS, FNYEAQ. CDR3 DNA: TGTGCCAGCAGCTTGGACACAGCGAACACTGAAGCTTTCTTT. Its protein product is CASSLDTANTEAFF.

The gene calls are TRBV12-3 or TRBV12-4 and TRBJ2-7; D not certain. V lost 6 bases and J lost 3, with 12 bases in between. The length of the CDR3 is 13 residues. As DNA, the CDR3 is TGTGCCAGCAGCCTAGGGATCTACTACGAGCAGTACTTC. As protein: CASSLGIYYEQYF.

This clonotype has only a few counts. CDR3 nucleotide sequence: TGTGCCACCAGCAGAGATCTAGGAGGATTGGGGGTTGTATCGGACACCATATATTTT. Translated, it gives CATSRDLGGLGVVSDTIYF. The chain is built from TRBV15 and TRBJ1-3; maybe TRBD1 (5 bases). The CDR3 contains 19 residues. V lost 0 bases to trimming and J lost 8 bases, with 26 bases between them. Per the germline V gene, CDR1 is LNHNV and CDR2 is YYDKDF (reference sequence).